The sequence of this TCR beta chain was determined in a study of T cell responses to AZD1222 COVID-19 vaccine. Sequencing was performed with immunoSEQ multiplex PCR; in TCRdb, only in-frame clones are kept and a portion is missing. The data contain roughly 93,000 clones, nearly 90% of them seen just once; the ten biggest clones take up about 2.7%. This clone was picked up a small number of times. Its antigen is not identified. Findings and limits, study-wide: Unmutated regions of variants are reportedly targeted by nearly half of spike-specific TCRs.

Germline V gene data show CDR1 as LGHNT and CDR2 as FRNRAP. V dropped 6 bases and J dropped 8 bases, with 14 bases sitting between them. There are 13 residues in the CDR3. Sample: peripheral blood, taken on day 0 of MenACWY control vaccination. The chain carries TRBV12-5 and TRBJ1-5; maybe TRBD1 (5 bases). The clonotype originates from an adult in good health. The CDR3 DNA follows: TGTGCTAGTGGCTCCGGAGGGGTCAAGCCCCAGCATTTT. Amino acids: CASGSGGVKPQHF.